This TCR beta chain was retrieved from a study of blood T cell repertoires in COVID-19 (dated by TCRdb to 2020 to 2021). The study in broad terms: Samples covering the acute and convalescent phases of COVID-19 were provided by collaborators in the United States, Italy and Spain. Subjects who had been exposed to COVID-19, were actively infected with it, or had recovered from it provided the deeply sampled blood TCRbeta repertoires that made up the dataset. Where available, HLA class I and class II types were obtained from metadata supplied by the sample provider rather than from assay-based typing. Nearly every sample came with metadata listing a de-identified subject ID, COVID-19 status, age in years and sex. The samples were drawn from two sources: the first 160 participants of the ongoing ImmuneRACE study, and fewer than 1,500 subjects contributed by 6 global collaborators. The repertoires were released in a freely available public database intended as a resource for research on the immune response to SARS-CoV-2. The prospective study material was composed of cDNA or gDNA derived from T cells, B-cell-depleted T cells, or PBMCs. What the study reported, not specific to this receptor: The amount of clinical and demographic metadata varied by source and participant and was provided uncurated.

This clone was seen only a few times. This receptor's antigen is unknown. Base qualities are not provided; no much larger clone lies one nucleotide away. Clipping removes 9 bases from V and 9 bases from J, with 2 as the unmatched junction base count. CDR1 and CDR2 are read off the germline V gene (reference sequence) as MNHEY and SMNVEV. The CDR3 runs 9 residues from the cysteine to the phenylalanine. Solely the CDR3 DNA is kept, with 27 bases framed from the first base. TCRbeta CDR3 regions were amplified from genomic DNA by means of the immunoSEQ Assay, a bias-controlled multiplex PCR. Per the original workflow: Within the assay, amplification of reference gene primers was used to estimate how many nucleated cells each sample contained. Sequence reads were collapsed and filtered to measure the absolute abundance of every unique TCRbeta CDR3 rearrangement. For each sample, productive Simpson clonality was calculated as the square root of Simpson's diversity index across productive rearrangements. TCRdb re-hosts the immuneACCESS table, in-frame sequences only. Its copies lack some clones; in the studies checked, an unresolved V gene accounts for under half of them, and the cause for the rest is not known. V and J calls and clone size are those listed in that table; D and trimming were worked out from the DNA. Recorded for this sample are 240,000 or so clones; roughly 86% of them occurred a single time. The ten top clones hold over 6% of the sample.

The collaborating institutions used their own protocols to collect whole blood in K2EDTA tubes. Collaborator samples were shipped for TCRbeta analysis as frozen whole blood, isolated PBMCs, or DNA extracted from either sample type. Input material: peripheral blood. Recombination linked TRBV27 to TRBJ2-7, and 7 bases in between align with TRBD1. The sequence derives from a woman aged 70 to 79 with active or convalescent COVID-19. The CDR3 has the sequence CARRTGQYF. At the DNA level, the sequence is TGTGCCAGACGGACAGGGCAGTACTTC.